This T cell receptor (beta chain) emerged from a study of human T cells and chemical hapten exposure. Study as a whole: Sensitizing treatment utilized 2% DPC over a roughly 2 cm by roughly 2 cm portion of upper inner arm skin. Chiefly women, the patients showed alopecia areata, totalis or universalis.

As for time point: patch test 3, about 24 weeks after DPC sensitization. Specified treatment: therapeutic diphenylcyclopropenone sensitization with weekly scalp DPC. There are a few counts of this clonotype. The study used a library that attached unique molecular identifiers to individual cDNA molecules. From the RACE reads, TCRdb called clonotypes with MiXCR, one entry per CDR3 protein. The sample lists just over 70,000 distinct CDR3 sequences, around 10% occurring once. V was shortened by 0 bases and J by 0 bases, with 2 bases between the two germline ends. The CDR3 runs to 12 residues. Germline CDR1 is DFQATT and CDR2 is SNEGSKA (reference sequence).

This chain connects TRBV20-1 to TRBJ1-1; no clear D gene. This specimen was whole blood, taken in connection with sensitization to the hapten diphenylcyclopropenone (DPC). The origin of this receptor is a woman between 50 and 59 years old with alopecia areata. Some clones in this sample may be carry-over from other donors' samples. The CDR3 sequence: CSARDMNTEAFF. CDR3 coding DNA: TGCAGTGCTAGAGACATGAACACTGAAGCTTTCTTT.